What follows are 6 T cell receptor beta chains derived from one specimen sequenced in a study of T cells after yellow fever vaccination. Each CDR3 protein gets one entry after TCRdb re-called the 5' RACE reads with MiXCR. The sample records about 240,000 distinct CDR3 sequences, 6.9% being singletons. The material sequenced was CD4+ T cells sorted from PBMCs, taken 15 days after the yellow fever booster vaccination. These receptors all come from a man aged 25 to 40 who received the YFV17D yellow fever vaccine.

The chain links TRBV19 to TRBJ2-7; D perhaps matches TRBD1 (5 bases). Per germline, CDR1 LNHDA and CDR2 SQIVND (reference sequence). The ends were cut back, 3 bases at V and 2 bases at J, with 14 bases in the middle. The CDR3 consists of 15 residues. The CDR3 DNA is TGTGCCAGTAGTATTGGGGCCCTGGGAACCTACGAGCAGTACTTC. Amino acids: CASSIGALGTYEQYF.

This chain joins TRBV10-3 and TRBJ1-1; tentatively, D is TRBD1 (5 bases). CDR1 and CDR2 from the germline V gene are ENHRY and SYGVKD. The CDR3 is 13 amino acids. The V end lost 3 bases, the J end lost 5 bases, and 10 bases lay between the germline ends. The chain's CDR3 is CAISDSGKTEAFF. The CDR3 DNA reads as TGTGCCATCAGTGACTCAGGGAAAACTGAAGCTTTCTTT.

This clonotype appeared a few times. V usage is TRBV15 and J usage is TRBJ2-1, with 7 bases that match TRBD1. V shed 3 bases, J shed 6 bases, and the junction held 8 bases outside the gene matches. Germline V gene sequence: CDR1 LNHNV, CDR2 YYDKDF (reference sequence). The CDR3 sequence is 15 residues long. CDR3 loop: CATSSGQVLINEQFF. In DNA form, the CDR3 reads TGTGCCACCAGCAGTGGACAGGTCCTTATCAATGAGCAGTTCTTC.

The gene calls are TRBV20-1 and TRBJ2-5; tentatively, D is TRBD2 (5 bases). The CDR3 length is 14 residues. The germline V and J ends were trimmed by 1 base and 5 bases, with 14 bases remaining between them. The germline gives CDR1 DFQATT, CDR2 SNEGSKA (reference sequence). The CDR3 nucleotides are TGCAGTGCTAGAGGTGTGCGGACGGGGGAGACCCAGTACTTC. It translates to CSARGVRTGETQYF.

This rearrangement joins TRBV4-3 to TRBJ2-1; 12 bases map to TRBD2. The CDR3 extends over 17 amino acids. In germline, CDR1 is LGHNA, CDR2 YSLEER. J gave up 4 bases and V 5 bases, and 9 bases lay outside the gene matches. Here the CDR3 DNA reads TGCGCCAGCAGCTATCCTAGCGGGAGGGCGGGATACAATGAGCAGTTCTTC. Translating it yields CASSYPSGRAGYNEQFF.

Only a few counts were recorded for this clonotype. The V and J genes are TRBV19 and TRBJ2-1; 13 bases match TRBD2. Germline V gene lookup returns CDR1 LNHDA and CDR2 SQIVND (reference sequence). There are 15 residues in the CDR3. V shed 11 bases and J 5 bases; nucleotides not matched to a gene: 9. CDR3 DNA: TGTGCCGCCCGGACTAGCGGGAGAGGGGACAATGAGCAGTTCTTC. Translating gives CAARTSGRGDNEQFF.